This TCR beta chain derives from a study of OX40 agonist ivuxolimab in advanced cancers. On the study more broadly: An agonistic anti-OX40 (CD134) antibody, ivuxolimab, was used to treat the patients. Of the participants, 35% to 50% had some prior anti-PD-1, anti-PD-L1 or anti-CTLA-4 therapy, which was allowed. General study points: Expanded clones were, on average, more numerous among CD8+ T cells than CD4+.

On this clone itself: Antigen specificity is unknown.

Here immunoSEQ multiplex PCR was the method, and the copy in TCRdb shows in-frame clones only, minus some. The sample holds over 60,000 clones; approximately 80% are singletons and the top ten take 1.9%. Germline V CDR1 and CDR2: SNHLY, FYNNEI. Deletions cut 1 base from V and 4 bases from J, with 13 bases between. The CDR3 has 15 amino acids. Drawing of blood for sampling happened at baseline, at cycle 4 day 1, and at cycle 7 day 1. The V gene is TRBV2, the J gene TRBJ1-2; D unclear. Sequencing used CD4+ or CD8+ T cells sorted from blood, obtained in a trial of the OX40 agonist ivuxolimab. The receptor comes from an adult with an advanced solid tumor such as melanoma, head and neck, liver or kidney cancer. The CDR3 loop is CASSEGSGGSYGYTF. In DNA, the CDR3 is TGTGCCAGCAGTGAAGGTAGCGGCGGCAGCTATGGCTACACCTTC.